This is a list of T cell receptor beta chains from one sample in a study of T-cell memory formation after mild COVID-19. TCRdb reanalysed the 5' RACE reads using MiXCR and keeps one entry per CDR3 protein. The repertoire holds 350,000 or so distinct CDR3 sequences, with under 15% as singletons. What was sequenced was PBMCs or a T cell subset sorted from them (not recorded which). The receptors derive from a man aged 18 to 29 who had mild COVID-19 (a few samples of this study predate the infection). Cell type and time point are not known. The CDR3 runs from the conserved cysteine through the conserved F or W. The D gene is left open where the match is weak. Clone size is shown for a subset of rows, as once, few, many or a class of expanded clone.

D: TRBD1; size: few; V: TRBV7-6; J: TRBJ2-7; CDR3: CASSFRGLEQYF; DNA: TGTGCCAGCAGCTTCAGGGGGCTCGAGCAGTACTTC
D: -; size: -; V: TRBV6-5; J: TRBJ2-3; CDR3: CASSYRGGVTDTQYF; DNA: TGTGCCAGCAGTTACAGGGGGGGGGTCACAGATACGCAGTATTTT
D: -; size: -; V: TRBV5-6; J: TRBJ1-3; CDR3: CASSLSAGRNTIYF; DNA: TGTGCCAGCAGCTTGTCGGCGGGACGAAACACCATATATTTT
D: -; size: -; V: TRBV6-5; J: TRBJ2-7; CDR3: CASSRRGGAGSGEQYF; DNA: TGTGCCAGCAGCAGAAGGGGCGGGGCTGGGTCAGGAGAGCAGTACTTC
D: -; size: few; V: TRBV7-6; J: TRBJ1-3; CDR3: CASSLAGVGYTIYF; DNA: TGTGCCAGCAGCTTAGCTGGGGTGGGATACACCATATATTTT
D: -; size: many; V: TRBV5-1; J: TRBJ2-5; CDR3: CASSLEVQETQYF; DNA: TGCGCCAGCAGCTTGGAGGTACAAGAGACCCAGTACTTC
D: -; size: -; V: TRBV11-2; J: TRBJ2-4; CDR3: CASSLAGGGADIQYF; DNA: TGTGCCAGCAGCTTAGCTGGAGGAGGGGCGGACATTCAGTACTTC
D: TRBD1; size: many; V: TRBV4-1; J: TRBJ1-1; CDR3: CASSQDAGGYTEAFF; DNA: TGCGCCAGCAGCCAAGATGCAGGGGGCTACACTGAAGCTTTCTTT
D: -; size: -; V: TRBV18; J: TRBJ2-3; CDR3: CASSPPLGTDTQYF; DNA: TGTGCCAGCTCACCGCCCCTTGGCACAGATACGCAGTATTTT
D: -; size: once; V: TRBV6-5; J: TRBJ1-3; CDR3: CASSSTRSGNTIYF; DNA: TGTGCCAGCAGTTCGACACGATCTGGAAACACCATATATTTT
D: -; size: -; V: TRBV5-1; J: TRBJ2-2; CDR3: CASSLGGVGTGELFF; DNA: TGCGCCAGCAGCTTGGGCGGGGTCGGCACCGGGGAGCTGTTTTTT
D: TRBD1; size: -; V: TRBV15; J: TRBJ1-1; CDR3: CATSSTGQGNTEAFF; DNA: TGTGCCACCAGCTCTACAGGACAGGGGAACACTGAAGCTTTCTTT
D: -; size: few; V: TRBV23-1; J: TRBJ2-1; CDR3: CASSKQGRGSYNEQFF; DNA: TGCGCCAGCAGTAAGCAGGGGAGAGGGTCCTACAATGAGCAGTTCTTC
D: -; size: few; V: TRBV12-3/TRBV12-4; J: TRBJ2-5; CDR3: CASRTGTLQETQYF; DNA: TGTGCCAGCAGGACAGGTACCTTACAAGAGACCCAGTACTTC
D: -; size: -; V: TRBV7-8; J: TRBJ1-6; CDR3: CASSAPGFGSPLHF; DNA: TGTGCCAGCAGCGCCCCTGGGTTTGGTTCACCCCTCCACTTT
D: TRBD1; size: few; V: TRBV18; J: TRBJ2-2; CDR3: CASHPTGEFTGELFF; DNA: TGTGCCAGCCACCCTACAGGGGAGTTCACCGGGGAGCTGTTTTTT
D: -; size: few; V: TRBV28; J: TRBJ1-2; CDR3: CASSWEGTQGGGYTF; DNA: TGTGCCAGCAGCTGGGAGGGGACACAAGGTGGTGGCTACACCTTC
D: -; size: -; V: TRBV20-1; J: TRBJ1-5; CDR3: CSAVGGRQRHF; DNA: TGCAGTGCTGTGGGGGGGCGGCAAAGGCATTTT
D: -; size: few; V: TRBV27; J: TRBJ1-1; CDR3: CASSMTGASTEAFF; DNA: TGTGCCAGCAGTATGACGGGGGCAAGTACTGAAGCTTTCTTT
D: -; size: many; V: TRBV21-1; J: TRBJ2-1; CDR3: CASIVKRGGPTHYNEQFF; DNA: TGTGCCAGCATCGTAAAACGGGGGGGCCCCACCCACTACAATGAGCAGTTCTTC
D: -; size: -; V: TRBV2; J: TRBJ1-2; CDR3: CASSDESGFYGYTF; DNA: TGTGCCAGCAGTGATGAGTCAGGGTTTTATGGCTACACCTTC
D: TRBD1; size: many; V: TRBV30; J: TRBJ2-7; CDR3: CAWSAGQGTYEQYF; DNA: TGTGCCTGGAGTGCCGGACAGGGTACCTACGAGCAGTACTTC
D: TRBD1; size: -; V: TRBV7-2; J: TRBJ2-1; CDR3: CASSWGPGTGVNEQFF; DNA: TGTGCCAGCAGCTGGGGGCCCGGGACAGGGGTGAATGAGCAGTTCTTC
D: -; size: -; V: TRBV3-1; J: TRBJ1-2; CDR3: CASSQEQRGYTF; DNA: TGTGCCAGCAGCCAAGAGCAAAGGGGCTACACCTTC
D: TRBD1; size: -; V: TRBV6-5; J: TRBJ1-2; CDR3: CASRYVSAGGGVTF; DNA: TGTGCCAGCAGATATGTCAGTGCAGGGGGCGGTGTGACCTTC
D: TRBD2; size: few; V: TRBV19; J: TRBJ2-7; CDR3: CASSIDSGASEGYEQYF; DNA: TGTGCCAGTAGTATAGATAGCGGGGCCTCGGAGGGCTACGAGCAGTACTTC
D: -; size: once; V: TRBV10-3; J: TRBJ2-2; CDR3: CAISAHGGKPGELFF; DNA: TGTGCCATCAGTGCCCACGGGGGAAAACCCGGGGAGCTGTTTTTT
D: -; size: -; V: TRBV5-1; J: TRBJ2-2; CDR3: CASSETGSTGELFF; DNA: TGCGCCAGCAGCGAAACAGGGAGCACCGGGGAGCTGTTTTTT
D: -; size: -; V: TRBV27; J: TRBJ1-2; CDR3: CASSLTPGNYGYTF; DNA: TGTGCCAGCAGTTTAACCCCGGGGAACTATGGCTACACCTTC
D: -; size: -; V: TRBV5-1; J: TRBJ1-6; CDR3: CASSLEWGSPLHF; DNA: TGCGCCAGCAGCTTGGAATGGGGGTCACCCCTCCACTTT
D: -; size: -; V: TRBV5-5; J: TRBJ2-7; CDR3: CASSLANFYEQYF; DNA: TGTGCCAGCAGCTTGGCCAACTTCTACGAGCAGTACTTC
D: -; size: -; V: TRBV29-1; J: TRBJ1-3; CDR3: CSVAGASGNTIYF; DNA: TGCAGCGTTGCGGGGGCCTCTGGAAACACCATATATTTT
D: -; size: few; V: TRBV7-6; J: TRBJ2-3; CDR3: CASSLTGSQTDTQYF; DNA: TGTGCCAGCAGCTTAACAGGGAGTCAGACAGATACGCAGTATTTT
D: -; size: many; V: TRBV6-6; J: TRBJ2-3; CDR3: CASSYWGGGSTDTQYF; DNA: TGTGCCAGCAGTTACTGGGGTGGGGGTAGCACAGATACGCAGTATTTT
D: -; size: many; V: TRBV9; J: TRBJ1-2; CDR3: CASSPERGDGYTF; DNA: TGTGCCAGCAGCCCCGAGAGGGGGGATGGCTACACCTTC
D: -; size: -; V: TRBV6-6; J: TRBJ2-7; CDR3: CASSYSWQGSEQYF; DNA: TGTGCCAGCAGTTACTCGTGGCAGGGGAGTGAGCAGTACTTC
D: -; size: few; V: TRBV24-1; J: TRBJ2-1; CDR3: CATSETEGATSGRYYNEQFF; DNA: TGTGCCACCAGTGAGACCGAGGGGGCAACAAGCGGGAGATACTACAATGAGCAGTTCTTC
D: -; size: -; V: TRBV29-1; J: TRBJ1-2; CDR3: CSVEASYTF; DNA: TGCAGCGTTGAGGCATCCTACACCTTC
D: -; size: -; V: TRBV16; J: TRBJ2-7; CDR3: CASISFRGAHEQYF; DNA: TGTGCCAGCATCTCCTTTAGGGGAGCGCACGAGCAGTACTTC
D: -; size: few; V: TRBV15; J: TRBJ1-4; CDR3: CATSPRQTNNEKLFF; DNA: TGTGCCACCAGCCCCAGACAGACCAATAATGAAAAACTGTTTTTT
D: -; size: -; V: TRBV6-4; J: TRBJ2-2; CDR3: CASSPSASWTGELFF; DNA: TGTGCCAGCAGTCCCTCGGCCTCCTGGACCGGGGAGCTGTTTTTT
D: -; size: -; V: TRBV3-1; J: TRBJ2-7; CDR3: CASSVRNEQYF; DNA: TGTGCCAGCAGTGTACGGAACGAGCAGTACTTC
D: -; size: -; V: TRBV5-1; J: TRBJ2-4; CDR3: CASSLQDGENIQYF; DNA: TGCGCCAGCAGCCTGCAGGACGGGGAAAACATTCAGTACTTC
D: -; size: -; V: TRBV6-5; J: TRBJ1-5; CDR3: CASSFNRNQPQHF; DNA: TGTGCCAGCAGTTTTAACAGGAATCAGCCCCAGCATTTT
D: -; size: -; V: TRBV19; J: TRBJ2-5; CDR3: CASSIILGETQYF; DNA: TGTGCCAGTAGTATAATACTGGGAGAGACCCAGTACTTC
D: -; size: -; V: TRBV29-1; J: TRBJ1-2; CDR3: CSVVGTGNYGYTF; DNA: TGCAGCGTTGTGGGTACAGGGAACTATGGCTACACCTTC
D: -; size: -; V: TRBV14; J: TRBJ1-2; CDR3: CASSQEGPDWQADFYGYTF; DNA: TGTGCCAGCAGCCAAGAAGGCCCTGACTGGCAGGCCGACTTCTATGGCTACACCTTC
D: -; size: -; V: TRBV5-1; J: TRBJ2-4; CDR3: CASSSPGALNIQYF; DNA: TGCGCCAGCAGCTCCCCAGGGGCATTAAACATTCAGTACTTC
D: -; size: few; V: TRBV28; J: TRBJ2-5; CDR3: CASSPDPEQRGTQYF; DNA: TGTGCCAGCAGTCCCGACCCCGAGCAGAGGGGGACCCAGTACTTC
D: -; size: -; V: TRBV6-1; J: TRBJ2-5; CDR3: CASSAGPDAQYF; DNA: TGTGCCAGCAGTGCAGGCCCCGACGCCCAGTACTTC
D: -; size: few; V: TRBV12-3/TRBV12-4; J: TRBJ1-3; CDR3: CASTQGPGIAGNTIYF; DNA: TGTGCCAGCACCCAAGGTCCGGGAATCGCTGGAAACACCATATATTTT
D: -; size: few; V: TRBV7-6; J: TRBJ2-5; CDR3: CASSLGSGPPRTQYF; DNA: TGTGCCAGCAGCTTAGGGTCCGGCCCTCCGAGGACCCAGTACTTC